The 13 T cell receptor beta chains reported below all come from one sample, sequenced in a study of radiation and T cells in renal cell carcinoma. Repertoires were generated with immunoSEQ multiplex PCR, while TCRdb's copy carries only in-frame clones and drops some. The table includes about 130,000 clones, over 75% detected once. As to time point: baseline pretreatment blood. Treatment: 15 Gy SBRT to primary tumor, nephrectomy 4 weeks later. The specimen was blood, collected from a patient whose treatment included radiotherapy and nephrectomy. The source of these receptors is a woman in her forties or fifties with renal cell carcinoma.

The CDR3 protein is CASSQDRGSQPQHF. The CDR3 DNA sequence: TGTGCCAGCAGCCAGGACAGGGGAAGTCAGCCCCAGCATTTT. The rearrangement links TRBV7-6 to TRBJ1-5, with TRBD1 identical over 9 bases. Unmatched junction bases numbered 5, after V lost 5 bases and J lost 6 bases. The V gene's germline CDR1 is SGHVS and CDR2 FNYEAQ. This CDR3 is built from 14 residues.

This clone was seen a handful of times. The chain has TRBV11-2 and TRBJ1-3, with D possibly TRBD1 on 5 matching bases. CDR1 is SGHAT and CDR2 is FQNNGV in the germline V gene. CDR3 length: 13 amino acids. Between the trimmed V and J ends, which lost 5 bases and 4 bases, there was a span of 9 bases. The CDR3 bases are TGTGCCAGCAGCGGTAGGACAGGAAACACCATATATTTT. Residues: CASSGRTGNTIYF.

The chain combines TRBV6-5 with TRBJ2-7, with 13 bases fitting TRBD2. Germline V CDR1 and CDR2: MNHEY, SVGAGI. The ends lost 5 bases at V and 2 bases at J; junction bases unmatched: 3. This CDR3 contains 15 residues. The CDR3 DNA sequence: TGTGCCAGCAGTAGACTAGCGGGGGGCCCCTACGAGCAGTACTTC. Amino acid sequence: CASSRLAGGPYEQYF.

The rearrangement links TRBV4-3 to TRBJ2-1, with D perhaps matching TRBD2 (6 bases). The CDR3 consists of 15 residues. Per the germline V gene, CDR1 is LGHNA and CDR2 is YSLEER. V was pared by 0 bases and J by 0 bases, with 6 bases between. The CDR3 nucleotides read TGCGCCAGCAGCCAAGAGGGGGGCTCCTACAATGAGCAGTTCTTC. As protein: CASSQEGGSYNEQFF.

As for this clone: One junction end disagrees with the germline gene, perhaps due to a read error. The chain links TRBV5-1 to TRBJ2-5; D ambiguous. Germline CDR1 is SGHRS and CDR2 is YFSETQ. This CDR3 region has 14 residues. CDR3: CASSWEGSQVTQYF. CDR3 nucleotide sequence: TGCGCCAGCAGCTGGGAAGGGTCCCAAGTGACCCAGTACTTC.

The genes are TRBV29-1 and TRBJ1-1; TRBD1 might be the D (5 bases). This CDR3 is built from 12 residues. V was pared by 3 bases and J by 6 bases, with 11 bases between. Germline V gene sequence: CDR1 SQVTM, CDR2 ANQGSEA. The DNA of the CDR3 is TGCAGCGTTGATGTGGTCAGGGCTGAAGCTTTCTTT. Amino acid sequence: CSVDVVRAEAFF.

This clone was counted only a few times. The chain employs TRBV9 and TRBJ1-6; D is uncertain. V lost 0 bases, J lost 8 bases, and 6 bases lay in between. The CDR3 runs to 13 residues. The germline V gene has CDR1 SGDLS and CDR2 YYNGEE. The CDR3 region is CASSVGLYSPLHF. CDR3 coding DNA: TGTGCCAGCAGCGTAGGGCTGTATTCACCCCTCCACTTT.

This clone was found once. The chain couples TRBV19 to TRBJ1-2, with D possibly TRBD1 on 5 matching bases. The CDR3 covers 14 residues. The germline V gene encodes CDR1 LNHDA and CDR2 SQIVND (reference sequence). Between the trimmed V and J ends, which lost 7 bases and 1 base, there was a span of 13 bases. DNA of the CDR3: TGTGCCAGTATCGGACCGGGGGTTAACTATGGCTACACCTTC. It translates to CASIGPGVNYGYTF.

J is TRBJ2-7 and V is TRBV19; 9 bases align to TRBD1. Trimming at V came to 4 bases and at J to 2 bases, leaving 6 bases not matched to a gene. Germline CDR1 and CDR2: LNHDA and SQIVND (reference sequence). The CDR3 is 15 amino acids. CDR3 protein: CASSTSGTGTYEQYF. The CDR3 bases are TGTGCCAGTAGTACATCCGGGACAGGGACCTACGAGCAGTACTTC. Together with reference TRBV19 and TRBJ2-7, the CDR3 gives the full variable domain: DGGITQSPKYLFRKEGQNVTLSCEQNLNHDAMYWYRQDPGQGLRLIYYSQIVNDFQKGDIAEGYSVSREKKESFPLTVTSAQKNPTAFYLCASSTSGTGTYEQYFGPGTRLTVT.

The rearrangement links TRBV5-1 to TRBJ1-1; D remains ambiguous. The CDR3 length is 14 residues. Germline CDR1 and CDR2: SGHRS and YFSETQ. The V and J ends lost 0 bases and 1 base respectively, with 7 bases between them. The CDR3 sequence is CASSLDTANTEAFF. CDR3 in DNA: TGCGCCAGCAGCTTGGACACAGCGAACACTGAAGCTTTCTTT.

With respect to this clone: Other DNA variants within this sample encode the same CDR3. V is TRBV7-3 and J is TRBJ1-1, with D unresolved. V gave up 5 bases and J gave up 0 bases, with 7 bases separating them. This CDR3 spans 13 amino acids. Germline CDR1 reads SGHTA; CDR2 reads FQGTGA. The CDR3 loop is CASSPGLNTEAFF. The CDR3 DNA reads TGTGCCAGCAGCCCAGGTTTGAACACTGAAGCTTTCTTT.

This chain uses TRBV6-1 with TRBJ2-2, with D tentatively TRBD2 (6 bases). Germline assignment: CDR1 MNHNS and CDR2 SASEGT. Trimming shortened V by 7 bases and J by 5 bases, and 17 bases separated the two germline ends. The CDR3 consists of 15 residues. In nucleotides, the CDR3 is TGTGCCAGCATGGCGGCAGCGGGTGGGACCGGGGAGCTGTTTTTT. It yields the protein CASMAAAGGTGELFF.

The chain employs TRBV5-1 and TRBJ1-1; D unclear. V was shortened by 4 bases and J by 5 bases, with 12 bases between the two germline ends. Looked up from germline, CDR1 is SGHRS and CDR2 is YFSETQ. The CDR3 is 13 amino acids. The CDR3: CASSEPQQTEAFF. The CDR3 nucleotides read TGCGCCAGCAGCGAACCCCAACAAACTGAAGCTTTCTTT.